This T cell receptor (beta chain) was profiled in a study of response to subunit inactivated influenza vaccine. Regarding the study as a whole: The authors suggested that few new T cells are recruited per seasonal influenza vaccination.

Trimming removed 1 base from V and 0 bases from J, with 10 bases in between. This CDR3 spans 15 amino acids. Looked up from germline, CDR1 is SGHAT and CDR2 is FQNNGV. MiXCR, run by TCRdb on the RT-PCR reads, gives a single entry per CDR3 protein. Of roughly 500,000 distinct CDR3 sequences in the sample, 25% were seen once. This clonotype was found a few times. What it recognizes is unknown. Sequencing used CD4+ T cells sorted from PBMCs, obtained roughly 5 days after vaccination. This receptor was identified in a man aged 45 to 65 who received an inactivated influenza vaccine. The chain couples TRBV11-2 to TRBJ2-7; D perhaps matches TRBD2 (5 bases). The CDR3 protein is CASSLVRGASYEQYF. In nucleotides, the CDR3 is TGTGCCAGCAGCTTAGTTCGGGGAGCCTCCTACGAGCAGTACTTC.